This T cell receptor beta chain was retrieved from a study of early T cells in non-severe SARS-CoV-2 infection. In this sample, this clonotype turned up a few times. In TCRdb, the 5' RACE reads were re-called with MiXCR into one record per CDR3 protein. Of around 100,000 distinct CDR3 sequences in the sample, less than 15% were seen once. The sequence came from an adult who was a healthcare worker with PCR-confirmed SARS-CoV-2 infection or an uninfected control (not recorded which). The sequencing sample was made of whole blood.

CDR3 nucleotide sequence: TGTGCCAGCAGCTTAAACGGCGGGAAGGGGGATACGCAGTATTTT. It yields the protein CASSLNGGKGDTQYF. The rearrangement links TRBV7-3 to TRBJ2-3, with D possibly being TRBD2 (6 bases). Deletions cut 1 base from V and 6 bases from J, with 14 bases between. Germline-derived CDR1 and CDR2 are SGHTA and FQGTGA. There are 15 residues in the CDR3.